Listed below are T cell receptor beta chains from one sample, sequenced in a study of radiation and T cells in renal cell carcinoma. Using immunoSEQ multiplex PCR, the repertoire was profiled, and TCRdb retains in-frame clones only, with some absent. The profile shows 65,000 or so clones, approximately 80% of them singletons. Sequencing was performed on blood, taken from a patient whose treatment included radiotherapy and nephrectomy. All receptors come from a man aged 55 to 70 with renal cell carcinoma. Both conserved end residues are trimmed from each CDR3. D genes are given only for firm matches.

j_call d_call v_call cdr3_aa
TRBJ2-7 TRBD1 TRBV27 ASLPRVRDSLIYEQY
TRBJ1-3 - TRBV19 ASSIDRGSGNTIY
TRBJ2-2 - TRBV19 ASSSIGNTGELF
TRBJ1-1 TRBD1 TRBV6-5 ASSHTGGTEAF
TRBJ1-4 - TRBV2 ASSETGLLVEKLF
TRBJ2-1 TRBD2 TRBV5-6 ASSWGLAGLYNEQF
TRBJ2-3 - TRBV28 ASTRGSTDTQY
TRBJ1-2 - TRBV13 ASSSTFQTIGNGYT
TRBJ2-7 - TRBV2 ASQSPGTRSEQY
TRBJ2-1 - TRBV4-3 ASSSGRGSYNEQF
TRBJ2-5 TRBD2 TRBV5-1 ASSTGRGEETQY
TRBJ1-2 - TRBV5-1 ASSLGSTSNYGYT
TRBJ2-1 TRBD2 TRBV4-3 ASSRGVRLATNEQF
TRBJ2-5 TRBD1 TRBV12-5 ASASNRGTSQETQY
TRBJ1-2 - TRBV5-5 ASSLAGGDSYT
TRBJ2-1 TRBD2 TRBV11-3 ASSSLTSGRNEQF
TRBJ2-7 - TRBV14 ASSQVTFEQY
TRBJ2-1 TRBD2 TRBV5-1 ASSPPGLAGSYNEQF
TRBJ1-2 TRBD1 TRBV5-6 ASSAPGQVYGYT
TRBJ2-7 - TRBV4-3 ASSPRVVRRLIYEQY
TRBJ1-5 TRBD1 TRBV7-6 ASSLEKTGAFLQPQH
TRBJ1-2 TRBD1 TRBV6-5 ASRGQNYGYT
TRBJ2-3 - TRBV7-9 ASSLFPRTDTQY
TRBJ2-1 TRBD1 TRBV5-5 ASSLTGVNEQF
TRBJ2-7 TRBD1 TRBV5-6 ASSDRVEMKQY
TRBJ2-5 TRBD2 TRBV5-4 ASSLDPAGGLETQY
TRBJ1-5 - TRBV5-6 ASSTWDILNQPQH
TRBJ2-1 - TRBV7-9 ASRQGNYNEQF
TRBJ2-7 - TRBV9 ASSVERQSYEQY
TRBJ2-1 - TRBV4-3 ASSQDRDGGGIGRF
TRBJ1-2 TRBD1 TRBV7-9 ASTLTGVHGYT
TRBJ2-5 - TRBV4-3 ASSASQGSTKETQY
TRBJ2-5 - TRBV7-9 ASSLEGGETQY
TRBJ1-3 - TRBV5-6 ASSPTGGTGNTIY
TRBJ2-7 - TRBV27 ASSRGPQRTYEQY
TRBJ1-4 - TRBV6-1 ASRPSIDEKLF
TRBJ2-1 - TRBV7-3 ASSTGGGNNEQF
TRBJ2-7 TRBD1 TRBV7-9 ASSLVPGQAYYEQY
TRBJ1-4 TRBD1 TRBV29-1 SVVGTGELF
TRBJ1-5 - TRBV5-5 ASSLGGQGNQPQH
TRBJ1-3 - TRBV19 ASSTYEITGNTIY
TRBJ1-2 - TRBV9 ASSVSEENYGYT
TRBJ1-2 TRBD1 TRBV19 ASSRGTEDGYT
TRBJ2-5 - TRBV21-1 ASSKAAHGTSGSSRETQY
TRBJ2-5 - TRBV19 ASRGPGEETQY
TRBJ2-3 TRBD1 TRBV5-1 ASSLRGGAGTDTQY
- - TRBV6-1 ASSLTGGPYEQY
TRBJ2-3 - TRBV5-8 ASPSLGPSASTDTQY
TRBJ1-1 - TRBV10-3 AIQRGVEMNTEAF
TRBJ1-3 TRBD1 TRBV13 ASSTGQSSSGNTIY
TRBJ1-6 TRBD1 TRBV2 ASSPGQGLPLH
TRBJ1-2 TRBD1 TRBV7-3 ASSLGPGQGERYGYT